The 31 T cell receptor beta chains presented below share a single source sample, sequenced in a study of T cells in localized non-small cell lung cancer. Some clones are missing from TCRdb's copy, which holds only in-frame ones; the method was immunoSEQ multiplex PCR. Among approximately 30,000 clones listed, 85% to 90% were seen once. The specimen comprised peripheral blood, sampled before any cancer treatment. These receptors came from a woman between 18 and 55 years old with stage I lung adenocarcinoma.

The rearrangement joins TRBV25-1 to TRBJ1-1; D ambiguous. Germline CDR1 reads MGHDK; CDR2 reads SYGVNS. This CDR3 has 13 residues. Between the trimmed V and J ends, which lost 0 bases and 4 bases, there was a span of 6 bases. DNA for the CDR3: TGTGCCAGCAGTGAATATTGGTCCACTGAAGCTTTCTTT. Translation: CASSEYWSTEAFF.

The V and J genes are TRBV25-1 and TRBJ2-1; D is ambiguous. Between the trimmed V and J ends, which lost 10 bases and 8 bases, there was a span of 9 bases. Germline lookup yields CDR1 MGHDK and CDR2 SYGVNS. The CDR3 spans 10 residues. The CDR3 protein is CATESHEQFF. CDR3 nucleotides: TGTGCCACCGAGAGTCATGAGCAGTTCTTC.

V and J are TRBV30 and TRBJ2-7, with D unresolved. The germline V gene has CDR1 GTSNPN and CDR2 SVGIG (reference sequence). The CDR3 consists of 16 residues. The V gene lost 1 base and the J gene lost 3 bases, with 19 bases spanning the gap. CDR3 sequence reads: CAWSGGRAFPNYEQYF. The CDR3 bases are TGTGCCTGGAGTGGAGGTCGCGCCTTCCCCAACTACGAGCAGTACTTC.

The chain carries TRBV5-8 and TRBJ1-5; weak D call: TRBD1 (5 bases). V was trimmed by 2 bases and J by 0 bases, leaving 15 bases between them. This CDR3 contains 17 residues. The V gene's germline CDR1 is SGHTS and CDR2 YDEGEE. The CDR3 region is CASSFMEGRYSNQPQHF. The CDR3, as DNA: TGTGCCAGCAGCTTCATGGAGGGGCGATATAGCAATCAGCCCCAGCATTTT.

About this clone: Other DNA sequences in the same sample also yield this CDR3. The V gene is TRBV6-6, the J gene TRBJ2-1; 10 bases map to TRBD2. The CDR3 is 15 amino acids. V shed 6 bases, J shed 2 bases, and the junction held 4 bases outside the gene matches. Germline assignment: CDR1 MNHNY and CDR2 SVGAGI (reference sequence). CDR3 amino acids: CASRLLAGPYNEQFF. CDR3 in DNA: TGTGCCAGCAGGCTACTAGCGGGACCCTACAATGAGCAGTTCTTC.

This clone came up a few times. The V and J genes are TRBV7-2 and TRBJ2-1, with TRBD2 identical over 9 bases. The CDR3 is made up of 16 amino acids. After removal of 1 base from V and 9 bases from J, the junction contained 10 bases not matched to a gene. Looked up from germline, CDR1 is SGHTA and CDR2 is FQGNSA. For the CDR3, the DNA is TGTGCCAGCAGCTTAGATACGGCGGGGGGGAGCGGTGAGCAGTTCTTC. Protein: CASSLDTAGGSGEQFF.

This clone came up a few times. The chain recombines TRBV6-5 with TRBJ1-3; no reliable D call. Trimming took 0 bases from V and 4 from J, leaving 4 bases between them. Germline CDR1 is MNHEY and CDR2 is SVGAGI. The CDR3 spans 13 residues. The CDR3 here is CASSYSGGNTIYF. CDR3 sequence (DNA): TGTGCCAGCAGTTACTCGGGCGGAAACACCATATATTTT.

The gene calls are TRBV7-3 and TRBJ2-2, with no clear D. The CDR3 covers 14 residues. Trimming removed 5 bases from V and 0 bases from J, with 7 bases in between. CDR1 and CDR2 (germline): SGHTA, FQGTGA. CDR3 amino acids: CASSLSTNTGELFF. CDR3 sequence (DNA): TGTGCCAGCAGCCTATCTACGAACACCGGGGAGCTGTTTTTT.

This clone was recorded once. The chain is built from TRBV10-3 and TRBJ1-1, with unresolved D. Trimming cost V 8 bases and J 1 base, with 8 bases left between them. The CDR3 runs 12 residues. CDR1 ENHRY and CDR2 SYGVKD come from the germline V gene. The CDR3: CAIGPENTEAFF. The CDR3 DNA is TGTGCCATCGGGCCGGAGAACACTGAAGCTTTCTTT.

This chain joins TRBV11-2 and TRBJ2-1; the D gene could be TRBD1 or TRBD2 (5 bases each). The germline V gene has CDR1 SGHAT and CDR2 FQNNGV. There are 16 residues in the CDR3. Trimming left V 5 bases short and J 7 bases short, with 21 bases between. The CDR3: CASSPGWESKGNEQFF. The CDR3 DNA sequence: TGTGCCAGCAGCCCTGGCTGGGAGTCGAAGGGGAATGAGCAGTTCTTC.

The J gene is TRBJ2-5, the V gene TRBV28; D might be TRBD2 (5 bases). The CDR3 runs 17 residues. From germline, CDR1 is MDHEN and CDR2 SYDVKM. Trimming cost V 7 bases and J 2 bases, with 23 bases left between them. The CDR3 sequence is CASTPSLGLRGQETQYF. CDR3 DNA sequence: TGTGCCAGCACCCCCAGTTTGGGATTACGGGGTCAAGAGACCCAGTACTTC.

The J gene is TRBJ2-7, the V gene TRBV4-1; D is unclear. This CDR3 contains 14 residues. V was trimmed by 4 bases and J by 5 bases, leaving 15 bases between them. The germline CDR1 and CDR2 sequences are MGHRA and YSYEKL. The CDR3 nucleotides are TGCGCCAGCAGCCCCCAGAGGCAGTCCGACGAGCAGTACTTC. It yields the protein CASSPQRQSDEQYF.

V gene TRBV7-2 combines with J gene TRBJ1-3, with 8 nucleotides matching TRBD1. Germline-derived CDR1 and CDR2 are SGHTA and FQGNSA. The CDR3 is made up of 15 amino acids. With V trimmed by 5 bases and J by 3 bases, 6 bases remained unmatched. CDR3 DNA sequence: TGTGCCAGCAGCCCGGGACAGGCCATTGGAAACACCATATATTTT. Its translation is CASSPGQAIGNTIYF.

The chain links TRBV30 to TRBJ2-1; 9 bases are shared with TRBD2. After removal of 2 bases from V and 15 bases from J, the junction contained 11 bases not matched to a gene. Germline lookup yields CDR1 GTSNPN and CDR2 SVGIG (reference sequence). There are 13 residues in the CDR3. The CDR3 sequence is CAWSTRMREGPFF. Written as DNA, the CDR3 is TGTGCCTGGAGTACCCGGATGCGGGAGGGACCGTTCTTC. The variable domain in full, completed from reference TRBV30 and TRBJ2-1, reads SQTIHQWPATLVQPVGSPLSLECTVEGTSNPNLYWYRQAAGRGLQLLFYSVGIGQISSEVPQNLSASRPQDRQFILSSKKLLLSDSGFYLCAWSTRMREGPFFGPGTRLTVL.

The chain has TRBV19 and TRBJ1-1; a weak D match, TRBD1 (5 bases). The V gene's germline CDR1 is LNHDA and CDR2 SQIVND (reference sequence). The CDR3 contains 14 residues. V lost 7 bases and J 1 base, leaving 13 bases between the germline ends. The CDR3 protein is CASMGVRANTEAFF. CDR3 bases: TGTGCCAGTATGGGGGTTCGCGCGAACACTGAAGCTTTCTTT.

The chain's CDR3 is CASSSRYGESDIQYF. CDR3 DNA sequence: TGTGCCAGCAGCTCCCGGTACGGGGAGAGCGACATTCAGTACTTC. This chain joins TRBV7-9 and TRBJ2-4; a possible D gene is TRBD2 (5 bases). The CDR3 length is 15 residues. Trimming took off 4 bases at V and 8 bases at J, with 18 bases between the two ends. Germline CDR1 is SEHNR and CDR2 is FQNEAQ (reference sequence).

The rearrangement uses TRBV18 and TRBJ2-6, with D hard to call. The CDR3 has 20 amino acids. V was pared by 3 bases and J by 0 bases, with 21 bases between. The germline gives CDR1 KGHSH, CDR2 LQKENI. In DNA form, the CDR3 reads TGTGCCAGCTCACCCCTCCTTGTTACAACTCTGAACTCTGGGGCCAACGTCCTGACTTTC. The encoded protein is CASSPLLVTTLNSGANVLTF.

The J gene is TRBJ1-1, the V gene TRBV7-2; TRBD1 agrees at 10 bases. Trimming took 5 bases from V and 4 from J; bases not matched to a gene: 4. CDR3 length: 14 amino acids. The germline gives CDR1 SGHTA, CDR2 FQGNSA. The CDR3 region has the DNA TGTGCCAGCAGCAGCCGGACAGGGGGCACTGAAGCTTTCTTT. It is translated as CASSSRTGGTEAFF.

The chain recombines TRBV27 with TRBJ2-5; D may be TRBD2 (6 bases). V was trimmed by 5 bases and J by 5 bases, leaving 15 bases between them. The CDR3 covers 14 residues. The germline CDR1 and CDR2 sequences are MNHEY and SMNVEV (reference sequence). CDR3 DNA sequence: TGTGCCAGCAGTCCGGGACTGTCGTTTGAGACCCAGTACTTC. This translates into CASSPGLSFETQYF.

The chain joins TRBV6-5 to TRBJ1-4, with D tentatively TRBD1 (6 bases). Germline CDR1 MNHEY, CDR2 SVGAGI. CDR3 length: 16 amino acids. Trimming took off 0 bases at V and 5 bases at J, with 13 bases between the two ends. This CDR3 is CASSYSAQGSNEKLFF. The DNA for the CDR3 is TGTGCCAGCAGTTACTCAGCACAGGGTTCGAATGAAAAACTGTTTTTT.

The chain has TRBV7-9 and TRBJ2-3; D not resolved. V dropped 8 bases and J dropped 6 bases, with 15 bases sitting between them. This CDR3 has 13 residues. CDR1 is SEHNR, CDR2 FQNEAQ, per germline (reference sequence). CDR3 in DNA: TGTGCCAGCGGACCCGACTTCACGGATACGCAGTATTTT. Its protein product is CASGPDFTDTQYF.

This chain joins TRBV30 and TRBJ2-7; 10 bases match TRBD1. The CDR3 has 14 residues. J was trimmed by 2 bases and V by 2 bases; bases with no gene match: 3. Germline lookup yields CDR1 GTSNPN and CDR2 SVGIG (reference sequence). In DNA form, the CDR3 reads TGTGCCTGGAGTTTCGGACAGGGGGCCTACGAGCAGTACTTC. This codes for CAWSFGQGAYEQYF.

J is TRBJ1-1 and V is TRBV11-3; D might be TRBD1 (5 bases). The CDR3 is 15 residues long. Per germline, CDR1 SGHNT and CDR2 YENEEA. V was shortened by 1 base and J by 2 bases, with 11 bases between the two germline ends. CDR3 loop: CASSLGLDSNTEAFF. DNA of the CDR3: TGTGCCAGCAGCTTAGGCTTAGACAGCAACACTGAAGCTTTCTTT.

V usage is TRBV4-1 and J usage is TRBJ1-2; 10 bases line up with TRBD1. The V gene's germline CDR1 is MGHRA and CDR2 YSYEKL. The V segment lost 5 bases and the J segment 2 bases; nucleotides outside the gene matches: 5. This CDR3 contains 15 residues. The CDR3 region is CASSTRTGGNYGYTF. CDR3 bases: TGCGCCAGCAGCACCCGGACAGGGGGAAACTATGGCTACACCTTC.

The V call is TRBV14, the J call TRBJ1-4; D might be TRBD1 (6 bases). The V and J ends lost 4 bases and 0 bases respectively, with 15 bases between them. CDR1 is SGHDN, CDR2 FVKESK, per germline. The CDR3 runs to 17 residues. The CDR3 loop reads CASSLRTAIATNEKLFF. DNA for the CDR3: TGTGCCAGCAGCCTTCGGACAGCCATCGCAACTAATGAAAAACTGTTTTTT.

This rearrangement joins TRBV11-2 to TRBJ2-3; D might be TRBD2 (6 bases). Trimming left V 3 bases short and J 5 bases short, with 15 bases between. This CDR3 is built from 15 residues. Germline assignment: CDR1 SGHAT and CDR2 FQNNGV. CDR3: CASSLGGLALDTQYF. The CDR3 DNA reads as TGTGCCAGCAGCTTGGGAGGTCTAGCCCTAGATACGCAGTATTTT.

The DNA for the CDR3 is TGTGCCAGCAGCTCAGCCGGGACAGGGGGCTACGAGCAGTACTTC. It encodes CASSSAGTGGYEQYF. The rearrangement uses TRBV7-2 and TRBJ2-7; 11 bases align to TRBD1. With 4 bases clipped from V and 3 bases from J, the junction kept 5 bases outside the gene matches. Germline CDR1 SGHTA, CDR2 FQGNSA. The CDR3 spans 15 residues. The complete variable domain, with remaining parts taken from reference TRBV7-2 and TRBJ2-7, reads GAGVSQSPSNKVTEKGKDVELRCDPISGHTALYWYRQSLGQGLEFLIYFQGNSAPDKSGLPSDRFSAERTGGSVSTLTIQRTQQEDSAVYLCASSSAGTGGYEQYFGPGTRLTVT.

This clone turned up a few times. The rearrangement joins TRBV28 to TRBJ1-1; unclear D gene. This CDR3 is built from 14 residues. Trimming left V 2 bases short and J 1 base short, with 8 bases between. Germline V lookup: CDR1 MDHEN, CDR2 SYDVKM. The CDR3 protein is CASSLPPGNTEAFF. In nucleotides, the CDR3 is TGTGCCAGCAGTTTACCCCCGGGGAACACTGAAGCTTTCTTT.

The CDR3 bases are TGTGCCAGCAGTTTAAAGGGATGGGTTTGGACTGAAGCTTTCTTT. The encoded protein is CASSLKGWVWTEAFF. The V gene is TRBV28, the J gene TRBJ1-1, with D unclear. V dropped 2 bases and J dropped 5 bases, with 15 bases sitting between them. The germline V gene encodes CDR1 MDHEN and CDR2 SYDVKM. This CDR3 contains 15 residues.

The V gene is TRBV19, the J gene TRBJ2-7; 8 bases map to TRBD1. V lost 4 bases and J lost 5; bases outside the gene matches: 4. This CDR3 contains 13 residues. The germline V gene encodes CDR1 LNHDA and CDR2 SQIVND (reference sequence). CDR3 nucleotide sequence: TGTGCCAGTAGTAACAGGGGGAATGACGAGCAGTACTTC. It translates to CASSNRGNDEQYF.

The CDR3 sequence is CASSPGRDQPQHF. The DNA of the CDR3 is TGTGCCAGCTCTCCAGGGCGGGATCAGCCCCAGCATTTT. V is TRBV18 and J is TRBJ1-5; possibly TRBD1 for D (5 bases). Trimming pared 6 bases from V and 5 bases from J, leaving 11 bases between. The germline V gene has CDR1 KGHSH and CDR2 LQKENI. The CDR3 totals 13 residues.